The next 9 T cell receptor beta chains were all read from a single sample in a study of beta chain features in type 1 diabetes. Findings of the study overall: Moderate but significant shortening of TCRB CDR3s was recorded in all four CD4+ subsets from Type 1 diabetes patients.

cDNA synthesis used the whole RNA isolate, giving expressed TCRB sequences. Clones were sequenced by immunoSEQ multiplex PCR, and TCRdb holds only the in-frame ones, with some missing. The sample records about 41,000 clones, around 63% being singletons. No cognate antigen is known for these TCRs. Sequencing was done on a sample of Tregs from blood. These receptors were taken from a man between 25 and 39 years old with type 1 diabetes. Some clones in this sample may be carry-over from other donors' samples.

V is TRBV5-6 and J is TRBJ1-1; TRBD1 matches at 7 bases. Looked up from germline, CDR1 is SGHDT and CDR2 is YYEEEE. The CDR3 contains 14 residues. After removal of 4 bases from V and 12 bases from J, the junction contained 15 bases not matched to a gene. As DNA, the CDR3 is TGTGCCAGCAGCAGCACCGGGACAGCCCCGAAAACTTTCTTT. It is translated as CASSSTGTAPKTFF.

This rearrangement joins TRBV7-9 to TRBJ1-1; TRBD1 agrees at 7 bases. Trimming cost V 9 bases and J 0 bases; bases outside gene matches: 7. CDR1 and CDR2 (germline): SEHNR, FQNEAQ (reference sequence). The CDR3 is 14 residues long. The CDR3 DNA follows: TGTGCCAGTCACAGGGGCGTTTTGAACACTGAAGCTTTCTTT. Encoded protein: CASHRGVLNTEAFF.

This chain uses TRBV19 with TRBJ2-7, with D perhaps matching TRBD2 (6 bases). V was shortened by 1 base and J by 3 bases, with 7 bases between the two germline ends. The CDR3 is 13 residues long. CDR1 is LNHDA, CDR2 SQIVND, per germline (reference sequence). CDR3 region: CASSIGAGYEQYF. The CDR3 region has the DNA TGTGCCAGTAGTATAGGAGCGGGCTACGAGCAGTACTTC.

The rearrangement links TRBV5-6 to TRBJ2-1; 11 positions agree with TRBD1. The CDR3 runs to 15 residues. V was pared by 2 bases and J by 7 bases, with 5 bases of the junction left unmatched. CDR1 SGHDT and CDR2 YYEEEE come from the germline V gene. This CDR3 is CASSFLGQGGNEQFF. CDR3 nucleotides: TGTGCCAGCAGCTTTTTGGGACAGGGGGGGAATGAGCAGTTCTTC.

This chain uses TRBV7-9 with TRBJ1-1; D ambiguous. This CDR3 has 14 residues. Between the trimmed V and J ends, which lost 3 bases and 4 bases, there was a span of 12 bases. Germline V gene data show CDR1 as SEHNR and CDR2 as FQNEAQ (reference sequence). DNA of the CDR3: TGTGCCAGCAGCTTCTCGAGAGGAAGCACTGAAGCTTTCTTT. It specifies CASSFSRGSTEAFF.

The chain combines TRBV11-1 with TRBJ2-2; TRBD2 agrees at 8 bases. The V segment lost 2 bases and the J segment 5 bases; nucleotides outside the gene matches: 10. This CDR3 contains 17 residues. In germline, CDR1 is SGHAT, CDR2 FQDESV (reference sequence). The CDR3 DNA reads TGTGCCAGCAGCTTATTTGCGGGGGGCCCGGGAACCGGGGAGCTGTTTTTT. Translating it yields CASSLFAGGPGTGELFF.

This clone appeared a single time. The chain employs TRBV2 and TRBJ2-5; TRBD2 matches at 7 bases. The J call is in doubt because the DNA end fits TRBJ2-7 better. In germline, CDR1 is SNHLY, CDR2 FYNNEI. The CDR3 covers 15 residues. The CDR3 nucleotides are TGTGCCAGCAGTCTTCTACGGACGGGGAGGGGCGAGCAGTACTTC. It is translated as CASSLLRTGRGEQYF.

This sequence joins TRBV4-3 and TRBJ2-7; TRBD1 matches 7 bases. Trimming took 6 bases from V and 2 from J; bases not matched to a gene: 7. CDR3 length: 14 amino acids. CDR1 is LGHNA, CDR2 YSLEER, per germline. Here the CDR3 DNA reads TGCGCCAGCAGTTCTATCCAGGGGGCCTACGAGCAGTACTTC. Amino acid sequence: CASSSIQGAYEQYF.

This chain joins TRBV11-2 and TRBJ2-3, with D possibly matching TRBD2 (6 bases). Germline CDR1 and CDR2: SGHAT and FQNNGV. The CDR3 contains 13 residues. V was trimmed by 4 bases and J by 7 bases, leaving 12 bases between them. The CDR3 is CASSSEGGYTQYF. CDR3 coding DNA: TGTGCCAGCAGCTCGGAGGGAGGATATACGCAGTATTTT.